Presented here are 18 T cell receptor beta chains from one specimen sequenced in a study of cytomegalovirus exposure and HLA in healthy donors. PCR involved 60 Vbeta and 13 Jbeta primers. Here immunoSEQ multiplex PCR was the method, and the copy in TCRdb shows in-frame clones only, minus some. Among approximately 190,000 clones listed, about four fifths were seen once. Sequencing was done on a sample of PBMCs. The receptors originated from a man between 35 and 55 years old in good health and CMV-seropositive.

The chain links TRBV5-6 to TRBJ2-2; TRBD2 is a possible D gene (6 bases). The CDR3 spans 15 residues. V lost 3 bases, J lost 6 bases, and 15 bases lay in between. CDR1 SGHDT and CDR2 YYEEEE come from the germline V gene. Written as DNA, the CDR3 is TGTGCCAGCAGCTGGAGGCGCCCGGGGGCCGGGGAGCTGTTTTTT. Protein sequence: CASSWRRPGAGELFF. The variable domain in full, with the rest retrieved from reference TRBV5-6 and TRBJ2-2, is DAGVTQSPTHLIKTRGQQVTLRCSPKSGHDTVSWYQQALGQGPQFIFQYYEEEERQRGNFPDRFSGHQFPNYSSELNVNALLLGDSALYLCASSWRRPGAGELFFGEGSRLTVL.

V and J are TRBV10-3 and TRBJ2-3, with D maybe TRBD1 (6 bases). V lost 3 bases and J lost 2, with 12 bases in between. CDR3 length: 15 amino acids. Per the germline V gene, CDR1 is ENHRY and CDR2 is SYGVKD. DNA of the CDR3: TGTGCCATCAGTGACGGCAGGGGACCCACAGATACGCAGTATTTT. This gives the protein CAISDGRGPTDTQYF.

The V and J genes are TRBV30 and TRBJ2-5, with 11 nucleotides matching TRBD1. There are 19 residues in the CDR3. The J segment lost 4 bases and the V segment lost 1 base, leaving 17 bases of the junction unmatched. Germline CDR1 reads GTSNPN; CDR2 reads SVGIG (reference sequence). The CDR3 sequence: CAWSGTGTGGAGLGETQYF. The CDR3 region has the DNA TGTGCCTGGAGTGGGACAGGGACAGGGGGAGCCGGGTTGGGAGAGACCCAGTACTTC. The whole variable domain, filled in from reference TRBV30 and TRBJ2-5, reads SQTIHQWPATLVQPVGSPLSLECTVEGTSNPNLYWYRQAAGRGLQLLFYSVGIGQISSEVPQNLSASRPQDRQFILSSKKLLLSDSGFYLCAWSGTGTGGAGLGETQYFGPGTRLLVL.

The chain links TRBV5-4 to TRBJ2-2, with D possibly matching TRBD2 (6 bases). CDR1 and CDR2 from the germline V gene are SGHNT and YYREEE (reference sequence). V shed 3 bases and J shed 7 bases, with 19 bases lying between them. CDR3 length equals 16 residues. CDR3 DNA sequence: TGTGCCAGCAGCTCTCCGGGTTTCAACGGGGGCGGGGAGCTGTTTTTT. Amino acid sequence: CASSSPGFNGGGELFF.

This clone appeared a few times. This chain joins TRBV19 and TRBJ2-5, with 12 nucleotides matching TRBD2. CDR1 is LNHDA and CDR2 is SQIVND in the germline V gene (reference sequence). The CDR3 sequence is 17 residues long. The V and J ends lost 2 bases and 5 bases, in that order; junction bases with no gene match: 9. CDR3 nucleotide sequence: TGTGCCAGTAGTATAAACGAGACTAGCGGGAGAGGGGAGACCCAGTACTTC. The encoded protein is CASSINETSGRGETQYF.

The CDR3 bases are TGTGCCAGCAGCGTAGGGTCCCTAGCGGGAGGCCAAGAGACCCAGTACTTC. Residues: CASSVGSLAGGQETQYF. The chain recombines TRBV9 with TRBJ2-5; 11 bases line up with TRBD2. The CDR3 runs to 17 residues. Germline-derived CDR1 and CDR2 are SGDLS and YYNGEE. V shed 0 bases and J 1 base; nucleotides not matched to a gene: 5.

Here the CDR3 reads CAWSFRVGTNQPQHF. The CDR3 DNA reads TGTGCCTGGAGCTTCAGGGTGGGGACAAATCAGCCCCAGCATTTT. This chain joins TRBV30 and TRBJ1-5; D possibly corresponds to TRBD1 (6 bases). Germline loops: CDR1 GTSNPN, CDR2 SVGIG (reference sequence). V shed 3 bases and J shed 4 bases, with 16 bases lying between them. The CDR3 runs 15 residues.

This chain uses TRBV29-1 with TRBJ1-1, with unresolved D. The CDR3 spans 12 residues. Germline V gene data show CDR1 as SQVTM and CDR2 as ANQGSEA. With 4 bases removed from V and 1 base from J, the gap between germline ends came to 7 bases. The CDR3 region has the DNA TGCAGCGTTGGGCTGAAGAACACTGAAGCTTTCTTT. It specifies CSVGLKNTEAFF.

The chain joins TRBV10-3 to TRBJ2-7, with D tentatively TRBD1 (5 bases). V was shortened by 6 bases and J by 2 bases, with 14 bases between the two germline ends. The CDR3 runs to 14 residues. Germline V CDR1 and CDR2: ENHRY, SYGVKD. Here the CDR3 reads CAISDSGNPYEQYF. The CDR3 coding sequence is TGTGCCATCAGCGATTCAGGGAATCCCTACGAGCAGTACTTC.

The chain joins TRBV27 to TRBJ2-7, with 7 positions matching TRBD1. The V gene's germline CDR1 is MNHEY and CDR2 SMNVEV (reference sequence). This CDR3 contains 18 residues. V was pared by 4 bases and J by 4 bases, with 19 bases of the junction left unmatched. In DNA form, the CDR3 reads TGTGCCAGCAGTTCCCGCAAAAGTGACAGGGCCCTCGGGTACGAGCAGTACTTC. Its protein is CASSSRKSDRALGYEQYF.

The gene calls are TRBV19 and TRBJ1-1; D gene ambiguous. V lost 3 bases and J 3 bases, leaving 5 bases between the germline ends. Germline assignment: CDR1 LNHDA and CDR2 SQIVND (reference sequence). The CDR3 consists of 12 residues. The CDR3 nucleotides are TGTGCCAGTAGTATCAGATACACTGAAGCTTTCTTT. It specifies CASSIRYTEAFF.

V is TRBV4-1 and J is TRBJ2-3; D call uncertain. Trimming took 0 bases from V and 5 from J, leaving 6 bases between them. The CDR3 loop spans 13 amino acids. The V gene's germline CDR1 is MGHRA and CDR2 YSYEKL. CDR3 residues: CASSQEEQDTQYF. For the CDR3, the DNA is TGCGCCAGCAGCCAAGAAGAGCAAGATACGCAGTATTTT.

The rearrangement joins TRBV10-3 to TRBJ1-1; maybe TRBD1 (6 bases). This CDR3 has 14 amino acids. CDR1 and CDR2 (germline): ENHRY, SYGVKD. V lost 5 bases, J lost 1 base, and 11 bases lay in between. The CDR3 region is CAISSGEGNTEAFF. CDR3 bases: TGTGCCATCAGTTCAGGGGAGGGGAACACTGAAGCTTTCTTT.

This chain joins TRBV20-1 and TRBJ2-1; no firm D call. This CDR3 has 11 residues. CDR1 DFQATT and CDR2 SNEGSKA come from the germline V gene (reference sequence). The V gene lost 3 bases and the J gene lost 7 bases, with 7 bases spanning the gap. In DNA form, the CDR3 reads TGCAGTGCTAGGGTGCGTAATGAGCAGTTCTTC. It yields the protein CSARVRNEQFF.

The chain recombines TRBV5-6 with TRBJ1-3; D possibly corresponds to TRBD1 (6 bases). The germline V and J ends were trimmed by 2 bases and 0 bases, with 15 bases remaining between them. Germline V CDR1 and CDR2: SGHDT, YYEEEE. This CDR3 has 17 amino acids. CDR3 protein: CASSLSSQGFSGNTIYF. CDR3 DNA: TGTGCCAGCAGCTTAAGCTCGCAGGGGTTCTCTGGAAACACCATATATTTT. Full variable domain (outside the CDR3, taken from reference TRBV5-6 and TRBJ1-3): DAGVTQSPTHLIKTRGQQVTLRCSPKSGHDTVSWYQQALGQGPQFIFQYYEEEERQRGNFPDRFSGHQFPNYSSELNVNALLLGDSALYLCASSLSSQGFSGNTIYFGEGSWLTVV.

The chain combines TRBV11-2 with TRBJ2-5; 10 bases fit TRBD2. The germline V gene encodes CDR1 SGHAT and CDR2 FQNNGV. The CDR3 spans 16 residues. V shed 1 base and J 4 bases; nucleotides not matched to a gene: 6. The CDR3 sequence is CASSLGVAGGGETQYF. As DNA, the CDR3 is TGTGCCAGCAGCTTAGGAGTAGCGGGGGGCGGAGAGACCCAGTACTTC. Variable domain in full (rest from reference TRBV11-2 and TRBJ2-5): EAGVAQSPRYKIIEKRQSVAFWCNPISGHATLYWYQQILGQGPKLLIQFQNNGVVDDSQLPKDRFSAERLKGVDSTLKIQPAKLEDSAVYLCASSLGVAGGGETQYFGPGTRLLVL.

This clone has more than one count but fewer than ten. This chain connects TRBV7-3 to TRBJ2-6, with TRBD2 as a possible D gene (6 bases). CDR3 length equals 16 residues. V was cut by 5 bases and J by 0 bases, with 11 bases left in between. Germline values: CDR1 SGHTA, CDR2 FQGTGA. In nucleotides, the CDR3 is TGTGCCAGCAGCATGGACTATTTCTCTGGGGCCAACGTCCTGACTTTC. This encodes CASSMDYFSGANVLTF. The full variable domain, its missing parts supplied by reference TRBV7-3 and TRBJ2-6, is GAGVSQTPSNKVTEKGKYVELRCDPISGHTALYWYRQSLGQGPEFLIYFQGTGAADDSGLPNDRFFAVRPEGSVSTLKIQRTERGDSAVYLCASSMDYFSGANVLTFGAGSRLTVL.

The V gene is TRBV6-1, the J gene TRBJ1-5; TRBD1 is a possible D gene (6 bases). Germline V gene sequence: CDR1 MNHNS, CDR2 SASEGT. CDR3 length: 13 amino acids. V gave up 6 bases and J gave up 4 bases, with 10 bases separating them. The CDR3, as DNA: TGTGCCAGCAGCCCACAGGGAAATCAGCCCCAGCATTTT. It codes for CASSPQGNQPQHF.